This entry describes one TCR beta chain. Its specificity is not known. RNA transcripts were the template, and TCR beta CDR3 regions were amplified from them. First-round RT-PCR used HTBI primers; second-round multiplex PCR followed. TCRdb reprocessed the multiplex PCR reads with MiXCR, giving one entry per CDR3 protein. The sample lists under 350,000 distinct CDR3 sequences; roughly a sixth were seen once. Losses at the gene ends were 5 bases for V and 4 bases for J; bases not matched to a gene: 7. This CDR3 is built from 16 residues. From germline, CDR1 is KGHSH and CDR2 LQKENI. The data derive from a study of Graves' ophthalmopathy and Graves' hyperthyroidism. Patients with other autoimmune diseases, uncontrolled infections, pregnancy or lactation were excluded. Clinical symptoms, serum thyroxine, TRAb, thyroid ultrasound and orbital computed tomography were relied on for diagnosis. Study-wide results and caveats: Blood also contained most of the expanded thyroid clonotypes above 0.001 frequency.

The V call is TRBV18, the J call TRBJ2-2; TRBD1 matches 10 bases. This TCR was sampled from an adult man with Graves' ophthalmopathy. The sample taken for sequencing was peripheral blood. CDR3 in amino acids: CASSAGTGASTGELFF. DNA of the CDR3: TGTGCCAGCTCAGCTGGGACAGGGGCTTCCACCGGGGAGCTGTTTTTT.